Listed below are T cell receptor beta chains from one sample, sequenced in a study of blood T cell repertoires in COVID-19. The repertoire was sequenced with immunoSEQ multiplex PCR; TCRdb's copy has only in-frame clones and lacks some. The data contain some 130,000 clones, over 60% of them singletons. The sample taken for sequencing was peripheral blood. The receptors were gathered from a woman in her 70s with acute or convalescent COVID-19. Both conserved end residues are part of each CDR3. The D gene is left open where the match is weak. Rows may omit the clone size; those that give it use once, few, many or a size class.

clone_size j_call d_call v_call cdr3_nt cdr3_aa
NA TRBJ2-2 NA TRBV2 TGTGCCAGCGGCTTGAAGGGGGGGGTCGGGGAGCTGTTTTTT CASGLKGGVGELFF
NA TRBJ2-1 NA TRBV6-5 TGTGCCAGCAGCCTGGTTCAGGGAACCTACAATGAGCAGTTCTTC CASSLVQGTYNEQFF
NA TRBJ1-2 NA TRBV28 TGTGCCAGCAGCCGCGACGGGGGACGTAACTATGGCTACACCTTC CASSRDGGRNYGYTF
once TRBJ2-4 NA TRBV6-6 TGTGCCAGCAGTTTAGACAGGAGTAAAAACATTCAGTACTTC CASSLDRSKNIQYF
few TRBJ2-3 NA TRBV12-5 TGTGCTAGTGGTTTGCGGAGGGGGGGAGATACGCAGTATTTT CASGLRRGGDTQYF
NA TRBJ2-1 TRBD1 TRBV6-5 TGTGCCAGCAGTTACCGTCGACAGGGGAATGAGCAGTTCTTC CASSYRRQGNEQFF
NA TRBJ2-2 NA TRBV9 TGTGCCAGCAGCGCCAAGGACTATGGAAACACCGGGGAGCTGTTTTTT CASSAKDYGNTGELFF
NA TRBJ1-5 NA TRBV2 TGTGCCAGCAAGGGCGGACAGCGTGAAAAGCCCCAGCATTTT CASKGGQREKPQHF
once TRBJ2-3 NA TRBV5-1 TGCGCCAGCAGCTTGGCCGGTGGGGCCCCAGATACGCAGTATTTT CASSLAGGAPDTQYF
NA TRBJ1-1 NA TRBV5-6 TGTGCCAGCAGCTTGGCAGGGAAGACTGAAGCTTTCTTT CASSLAGKTEAFF
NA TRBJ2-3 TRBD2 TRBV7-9 TGTGCCAGCAGCCGAATGGGGGGACTAGCGGGGTCCTGGGTGCAGTATTTT CASSRMGGLAGSWVQYF
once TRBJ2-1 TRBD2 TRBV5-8 TGTGCCAGCAGCTTAGGGACTAGCGAGTACAATGAGCAGTTCTTC CASSLGTSEYNEQFF
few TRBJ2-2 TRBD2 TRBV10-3 TGTGCCATCAGTGATGGGACTAGCGGGGTCTGGGCGCGGACCGGGGAGCTGTTTTTT CAISDGTSGVWARTGELFF
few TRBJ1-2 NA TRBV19 TGTGCCAGTAGTATCTCAGGGTCGCGAGACTATGGCTACACCTTC CASSISGSRDYGYTF